The 18 T cell receptor beta chains below come from one sample, sequenced in a study of regulatory T cells in long-lasting Graves disease. Construction of TCR beta libraries relied on iRepertoire HTBI primers and on Arm-PCR targeting CDR3 regions. MiXCR, applied by TCRdb to the multiplex PCR reads, yields one record per CDR3 protein. The data show roughly 610,000 distinct CDR3 sequences, more than 15% seen once. Time point: newly diagnosed GD, antithyroid drugs for less than 3 months. From RNA extracted from PBMCs, the TCR library was made. These data were also filed under a second study, of T cells in Graves' hyperthyroidism and ophthalmopathy.

The sequencing used peripheral blood mononuclear cells (PBMCs), collected at new diagnosis, from a patient treated with antithyroid drugs. All receptors come from a man in his late teens or twenties with Graves disease.

This clonotype occurred many times. The CDR3 nucleotides are TGTGCCAGCAGTACAACGGCCCCGGAAGCTTTCTTT. This gives the protein CASSTTAPEAFF. This chain connects TRBV6-2 or TRBV6-3 to TRBJ1-1; D is undetermined. Trimming took off 5 bases at V and 8 bases at J, with 12 bases between the two ends. Germline V gene lookup returns CDR1 MNHEY and CDR2 SVGEGT. The CDR3 is made up of 12 amino acids.

The V and J genes are TRBV13 and TRBJ2-2; no firm D call. The CDR3 is 16 amino acids. In germline, CDR1 is PRHDT, CDR2 FYEKMQ (reference sequence). The germline V and J ends were trimmed by 0 bases and 3 bases, with 11 bases remaining between them. The CDR3: CASSLGTPGDTGELFF. CDR3 in DNA: TGTGCCAGCAGCTTAGGGACTCCTGGAGACACCGGGGAGCTGTTTTTT.

This clonotype was observed at least ten times. The chain recombines TRBV2 with TRBJ1-1; D is possibly TRBD1 (5 bases). The CDR3 extends over 12 amino acids. The germline V gene has CDR1 SNHLY and CDR2 FYNNEI. Trimming took off 1 base at V and 11 bases at J, with 11 bases between the two ends. This CDR3 reads CASSEGGIFAFF. Here the CDR3 DNA reads TGTGCCAGCAGTGAAGGGGGGATTTTTGCTTTCTTT.

This clonotype was observed many times. V usage is TRBV27 and J usage is TRBJ1-2, with 8 bases matching TRBD1. The CDR3 runs 14 residues. Germline CDR1 and CDR2: MNHEY and SMNVEV (reference sequence). V shed 3 bases and J 4 bases; nucleotides not matched to a gene: 4. The CDR3 DNA reads as TGTGCCAGCAGTTTCCAGGGGGCGAGCTATGGCTACACCTTC. Its translation: CASSFQGASYGYTF.

In this sample, this clonotype turned up a few times. The rearrangement uses TRBV19 and TRBJ2-3; D gene uncertain. This CDR3 is built from 12 residues. The germline gives CDR1 LNHDA, CDR2 SQIVND (reference sequence). With 4 bases removed from V and 5 bases from J, the gap between germline ends came to 7 bases. The CDR3 sequence: CASSRMGDTQYF. The CDR3 DNA sequence: TGTGCCAGTAGTAGGATGGGAGATACGCAGTATTTT.

The table lists this clonotype with many counts. The chain uses TRBV5-1 and TRBJ2-7; D gene ambiguous. Per germline, CDR1 SGHRS and CDR2 YFSETQ. Trimming pared 4 bases from V and 1 base from J, leaving 9 bases between. The CDR3 length is 13 residues. The CDR3 DNA follows: TGCGCCAGCAGCGAAGTCGAATCCTACGAGCAGTACTTC. Protein sequence: CASSEVESYEQYF.

Only a few counts were recorded for this clonotype. Given a much more abundant clone one base away, this may be a read error. The J gene is TRBJ2-1, the V gene TRBV27; maybe TRBD2 (6 bases). Germline assignment: CDR1 MNHEY and CDR2 SMNVEV (reference sequence). This CDR3 is 16 amino acids long. The CDR3 sequence: CASSSIAAGAYNGQFF. CDR3 nucleotide sequence: TGTGCCAGCAGCTCCATAGCGGCCGGGGCCTACAATGGGCAGTTCTTC.

V and J are TRBV20-1 and TRBJ1-6, with D tentatively TRBD1 (6 bases). V was cut by 3 bases and J by 8 bases, with 17 bases left in between. Germline V gives CDR1 DFQATT, CDR2 SNEGSKA (reference sequence). The CDR3 has 15 residues. CDR3 residues: CSASRDRGPYSPLHF. CDR3 bases: TGCAGTGCTAGCAGAGACCGGGGGCCCTATTCACCCCTCCACTTT.

In this sample, this clonotype turned up many times. The chain has TRBV12-3 or TRBV12-4 and TRBJ1-4, with D maybe TRBD1 (5 bases). This CDR3 is 14 amino acids long. V was trimmed by 7 bases and J by 12 bases, leaving 21 bases between them. Written as DNA, the CDR3 is TGTGCCAGCACCCTAGGGGCGCAGCGGACCGAACTGTTTTTT. Encoded protein: CASTLGAQRTELFF.

This chain uses TRBV5-4 with TRBJ1-5; D perhaps matches TRBD1 (6 bases). This CDR3 has 16 residues. Trimming removed 4 bases from V and 0 bases from J, with 14 bases in between. CDR1 is SGHNT and CDR2 is YYREEE in the germline V gene (reference sequence). DNA of the CDR3: TGTGCCAGCAGCCCTAATCCGGACAGTAGCAATCAGCCCCAGCATTTT. This encodes CASSPNPDSSNQPQHF.

V is TRBV19 and J is TRBJ1-5; 9 bases fit TRBD1. The CDR3 has 18 residues. CDR1 LNHDA and CDR2 SQIVND come from the germline V gene (reference sequence). V lost 4 bases, J lost 2 bases, and 12 bases stayed unmatched. This CDR3 is CASSKPPGQGLGNQPQHF. CDR3 bases: TGTGCCAGTAGTAAACCGCCGGGACAGGGTTTAGGCAATCAGCCCCAGCATTTT.

This clonotype was counted at least ten times. The rearrangement joins TRBV20-1 to TRBJ1-1, with D possibly matching TRBD1 (5 bases). The CDR3 is 14 residues long. From germline, CDR1 is DFQATT and CDR2 SNEGSKA (reference sequence). V gave up 3 bases and J gave up 1 base, with 12 bases separating them. CDR3 bases: TGCAGTGCTAGTGAGGACACCAGGAACACTGAAGCTTTCTTT. Encoded protein: CSASEDTRNTEAFF.

This clonotype was observed a handful of times. The chain recombines TRBV5-6 with TRBJ2-3; 11 bases match TRBD2. The junction had 3 bases not matched to a gene; V was cut back by 2 bases and J by 4 bases. The germline gives CDR1 SGHDT, CDR2 YYEEEE. The CDR3 is 15 residues long. CDR3 region: CASSLWGLAADTQYF. The CDR3 DNA sequence: TGTGCCAGCAGCTTATGGGGACTAGCGGCAGATACGCAGTATTTT.

This clonotype was counted at least ten times. V and J are TRBV5-1 and TRBJ2-5; 10 nucleotides agree with TRBD2. The CDR3 is 16 amino acids. V was pared by 4 bases and J by 0 bases, with 6 bases of the junction left unmatched. Germline V gene sequence: CDR1 SGHRS, CDR2 YFSETQ. The CDR3 DNA follows: TGCGCCAGCAGCATGGGAACTAGCGGGAACCAAGAGACCCAGTACTTC. Protein: CASSMGTSGNQETQYF.

The sample holds many counts of this clonotype. The chain employs TRBV5-1 and TRBJ2-1; possibly TRBD1 or TRBD2 for D (6 bases each). The CDR3 extends over 14 amino acids. The germline gives CDR1 SGHRS, CDR2 YFSETQ. The V gene lost 5 bases and the J gene lost 7 bases, with 16 bases spanning the gap. This CDR3 reads CASRAQGLPNEQFF. For the CDR3, the DNA is TGCGCCAGCAGGGCACAGGGACTCCCGAATGAGCAGTTCTTC.

The chain employs TRBV27 and TRBJ2-7; 9 nucleotides match TRBD2. This CDR3 spans 15 amino acids. The trim removed 9 bases at V and 5 bases at J, leaving 14 bases unmatched. Germline CDR1 reads MNHEY; CDR2 reads SMNVEV (reference sequence). The CDR3 loop is CASSKSTSGLDEQYF. For the CDR3, the DNA is TGTGCCAGTTCTAAGTCTACTAGCGGGTTGGACGAGCAGTACTTC.

This clonotype showed up many times. The chain combines TRBV30 with TRBJ1-1; the D is unclear. This CDR3 is 13 amino acids long. Trimming removed 8 bases at V and 0 bases at J, with 13 bases between. In germline, CDR1 is GTSNPN, CDR2 SVGIG (reference sequence). CDR3 loop: CARDGRMNTEAFF. As DNA, the CDR3 is TGTGCCCGCGACGGGAGAATGAACACTGAAGCTTTCTTT.

J is TRBJ1-5 and V is TRBV2; D not certain. This CDR3 has 15 amino acids. Germline V lookup: CDR1 SNHLY, CDR2 FYNNEI. The V gene lost 4 bases and the J gene lost 0 bases, with 10 bases spanning the gap. The CDR3 sequence is CASSVGRGSNQPQHF. CDR3 nucleotide sequence: TGTGCCAGCAGTGTTGGACGAGGTAGCAATCAGCCCCAGCATTTT.